Given below is one T cell receptor (beta chain) in context. Its matching antigen is unknown. The data were obtained in a study of T cell responses to AZD1222 COVID-19 vaccine. Study findings and constraints: Distributed over spike, vaccine-associated CD4 TCRs predominated at 160-218 and 743-854. Clonal diversity may have been underestimated in mostly white British donors. Vaccination with two AZD1222 doses was followed by a rise in Spike-specific TCR breadth and depth.

Assay: immunoSEQ multiplex PCR; the TCRdb copy retains only in-frame clones and omits some. Among tens of thousands of clones listed, around 90% were seen once. CDR1 and CDR2 (germline): MNHEY, SVGAGI. Trimming removed 3 bases from V and 2 bases from J, with 8 bases in between. The CDR3 spans 14 residues. Sequences were derived from peripheral blood, sampled on day 0 of MenACWY control vaccination. J is TRBJ1-3 and V is TRBV6-5; D ambiguous. This TCR was sampled from an adult in good health. The CDR3 DNA sequence: TGTGCCAGCAGTTATGGGCCACCTGGAAACACCATATATTTT. It specifies CASSYGPPGNTIYF.